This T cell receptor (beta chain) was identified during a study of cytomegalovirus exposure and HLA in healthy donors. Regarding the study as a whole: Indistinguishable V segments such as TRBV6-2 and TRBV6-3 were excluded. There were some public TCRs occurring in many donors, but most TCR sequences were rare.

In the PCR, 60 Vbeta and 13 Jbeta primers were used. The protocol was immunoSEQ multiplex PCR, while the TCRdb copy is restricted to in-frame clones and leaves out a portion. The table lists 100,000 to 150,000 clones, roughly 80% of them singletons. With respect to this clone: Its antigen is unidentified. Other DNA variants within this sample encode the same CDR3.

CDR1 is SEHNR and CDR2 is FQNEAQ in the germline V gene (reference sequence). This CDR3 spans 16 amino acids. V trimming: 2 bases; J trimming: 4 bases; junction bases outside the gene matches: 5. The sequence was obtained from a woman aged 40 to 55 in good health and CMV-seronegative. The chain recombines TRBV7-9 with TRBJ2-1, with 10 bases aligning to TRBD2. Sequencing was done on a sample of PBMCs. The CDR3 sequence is CASSLSRTSGYNEQFF. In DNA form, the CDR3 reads TGTGCCAGCAGCTTATCCCGGACTAGCGGTTACAATGAGCAGTTCTTC.